The 7 T cell receptor beta chains presented below share a single source sample, sequenced in a study of blood T cell repertoires in COVID-19. This table comes from immunoSEQ multiplex PCR, and its TCRdb copy is limited to in-frame clones, with some not included. Of 250,000 to 300,000 clones listed, approximately 85% are singletons. The sample taken for sequencing was peripheral blood. Receptors originate from a man aged 50 or older with active or convalescent COVID-19.

The V gene is TRBV18, the J gene TRBJ2-1; 9 nucleotides align to TRBD2. Germline V gives CDR1 KGHSH, CDR2 LQKENI. J was trimmed by 7 bases and V by 5 bases; bases with no gene match: 6. This CDR3 has 14 residues. The CDR3 sequence: CASSRLAGLNEQFF. DNA for the CDR3: TGTGCCAGCTCAAGGCTAGCGGGACTAAATGAGCAGTTCTTC.

J is TRBJ1-6 and V is TRBV30; D unclear. The germline V gene encodes CDR1 GTSNPN and CDR2 SVGIG (reference sequence). The CDR3 extends over 12 amino acids. The ends were cut back, 4 bases at V and 14 bases at J, with 15 bases in the middle. The CDR3 DNA sequence: TGTGCCTGGACGCGGCGGAGTTTATCCCTCCACTTT. It translates to CAWTRRSLSLHF. The variable domain in full, with the rest retrieved from reference TRBV30 and TRBJ1-6, is SQTIHQWPATLVQPVGSPLSLECTVEGTSNPNLYWYRQAAGRGLQLLFYSVGIGQISSEVPQNLSASRPQDRQFILSSKKLLLSDSGFYLCAWTRRSLSLHFGNGTRLTVT.

This clone was seen just once. The rearrangement links TRBV18 to TRBJ2-7, with D possibly matching TRBD2 (7 bases). Germline V gene data show CDR1 as KGHSH and CDR2 as LQKENI. V shed 3 bases and J shed 4 bases, with 19 bases lying between them. The CDR3 sequence is 16 residues long. CDR3 DNA: TGTGCCAGCTCACCCCCGGGTCAGGGGAGGGGGTACGAGCAGTACTTC. This gives the protein CASSPPGQGRGYEQYF.

The chain recombines TRBV20-1 with TRBJ2-4; 8 nucleotides align to TRBD2. Unmatched junction bases numbered 6, after V lost 3 bases and J lost 2 bases. The CDR3 is 15 residues long. Germline CDR1 reads DFQATT; CDR2 reads SNEGSKA (reference sequence). The CDR3 loop reads CSASDPGGSKNIQYF. CDR3 sequence (DNA): TGCAGTGCTAGTGATCCGGGAGGGTCCAAAAACATTCAGTACTTC.

The chain recombines TRBV6-5 with TRBJ2-5; 14 bases agree with TRBD2. CDR1 is MNHEY, CDR2 SVGAGI, per germline. The CDR3 length is 14 residues. V lost 6 bases and J lost 5; bases outside the gene matches: 2. The CDR3 DNA sequence: TGTGCCAGCAGGGGACTAGCGGGAGCGGAGACCCAGTACTTC. As protein: CASRGLAGAETQYF.

The chain uses TRBV7-8 and TRBJ1-3, with D perhaps TRBD1 (6 bases). Germline V gives CDR1 SGHVS, CDR2 FQNEAQ. This CDR3 has 16 amino acids. Trimming removed 3 bases from V and 0 bases from J, with 12 bases in between. The CDR3, as DNA: TGTGCCAGCAGCTTGACAGGCCATAGCTCTGGAAACACCATATATTTT. Protein: CASSLTGHSSGNTIYF.

This clone was detected only once. The CDR3 loop reads CASSPDPQRRGNEQFF. Written as DNA, the CDR3 is TGCGCCAGCAGCCCCGACCCCCAGCGGAGGGGCAATGAGCAGTTCTTC. The chain combines TRBV4-1 with TRBJ2-1; a possible D gene is TRBD2 (6 bases). The V and J ends lost 4 bases and 6 bases respectively, with 19 bases between them. The CDR3 runs to 16 residues. Germline lookup yields CDR1 MGHRA and CDR2 YSYEKL.